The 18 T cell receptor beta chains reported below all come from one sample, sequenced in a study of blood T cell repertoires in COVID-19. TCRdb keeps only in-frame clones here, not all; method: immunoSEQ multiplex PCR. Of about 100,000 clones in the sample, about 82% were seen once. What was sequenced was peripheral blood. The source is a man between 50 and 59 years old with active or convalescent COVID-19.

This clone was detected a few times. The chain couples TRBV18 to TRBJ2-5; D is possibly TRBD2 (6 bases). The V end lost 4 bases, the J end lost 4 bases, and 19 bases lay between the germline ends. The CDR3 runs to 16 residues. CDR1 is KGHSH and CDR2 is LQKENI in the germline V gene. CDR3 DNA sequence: TGTGCCAGCTCACTTCGACTAGTAGCCGAAGGAGAGACCCAGTACTTC. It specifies CASSLRLVAEGETQYF.

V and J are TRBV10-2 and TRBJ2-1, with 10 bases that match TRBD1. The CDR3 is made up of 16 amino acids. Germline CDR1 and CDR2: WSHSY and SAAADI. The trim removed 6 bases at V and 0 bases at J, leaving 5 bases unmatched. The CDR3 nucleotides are TGCGCCAGCAGGGGACAGGGGTCAAGCTCCTACAATGAGCAGTTCTTC. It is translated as CASRGQGSSSYNEQFF.

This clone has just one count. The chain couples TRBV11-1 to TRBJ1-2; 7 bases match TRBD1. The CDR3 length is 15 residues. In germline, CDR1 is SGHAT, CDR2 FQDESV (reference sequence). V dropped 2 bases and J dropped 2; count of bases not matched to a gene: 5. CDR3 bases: TGTGCCAGCAGCTTATATCGAGGGGGCAACTATGGCTACACCTTC. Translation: CASSLYRGGNYGYTF. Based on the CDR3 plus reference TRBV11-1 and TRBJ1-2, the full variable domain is EAEVAQSPRYKITEKSQAVAFWCDPISGHATLYWYRQILGQGPELLVQFQDESVVDDSQLPKDRFSAERLKGVDSTLKIQPAELGDSAMYLCASSLYRGGNYGYTFGSGTRLTVV.

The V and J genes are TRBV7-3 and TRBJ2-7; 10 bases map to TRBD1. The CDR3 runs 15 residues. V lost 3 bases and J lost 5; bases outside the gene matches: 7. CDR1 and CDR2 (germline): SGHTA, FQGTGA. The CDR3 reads CASSFTGTGDHEQYF. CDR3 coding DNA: TGTGCCAGCAGCTTTACCGGGACAGGGGACCACGAGCAGTACTTC.

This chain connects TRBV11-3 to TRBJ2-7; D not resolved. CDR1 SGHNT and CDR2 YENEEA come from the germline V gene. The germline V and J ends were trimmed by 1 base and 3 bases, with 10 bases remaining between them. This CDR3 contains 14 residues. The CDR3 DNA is TGTGCCAGCAGCTTAGTGGGCGATTTCTACGAGCAGTACTTC. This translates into CASSLVGDFYEQYF.

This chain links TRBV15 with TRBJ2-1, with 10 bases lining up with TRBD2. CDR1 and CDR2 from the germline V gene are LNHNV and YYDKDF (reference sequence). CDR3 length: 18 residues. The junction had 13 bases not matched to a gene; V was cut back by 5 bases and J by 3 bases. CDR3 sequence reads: CATSLDRGGTSDYNEQFF. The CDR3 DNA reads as TGTGCCACCAGCCTCGACCGCGGCGGGACTAGCGACTACAATGAGCAGTTCTTC.

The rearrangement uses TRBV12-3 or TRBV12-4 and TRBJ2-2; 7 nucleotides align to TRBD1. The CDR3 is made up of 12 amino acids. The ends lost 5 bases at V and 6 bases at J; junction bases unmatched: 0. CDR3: CASSQGAGELFF. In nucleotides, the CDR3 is TGTGCCAGCAGTCAGGGGGCCGGGGAGCTGTTTTTT.

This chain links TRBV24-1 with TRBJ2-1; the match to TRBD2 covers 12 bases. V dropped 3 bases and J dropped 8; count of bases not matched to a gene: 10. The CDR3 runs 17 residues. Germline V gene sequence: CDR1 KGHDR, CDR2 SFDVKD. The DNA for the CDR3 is TGTGCCACCAGTGATCCCCTAGCGGGAGGGCCGGGGGATGAGCAGTTCTTC. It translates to CATSDPLAGGPGDEQFF.

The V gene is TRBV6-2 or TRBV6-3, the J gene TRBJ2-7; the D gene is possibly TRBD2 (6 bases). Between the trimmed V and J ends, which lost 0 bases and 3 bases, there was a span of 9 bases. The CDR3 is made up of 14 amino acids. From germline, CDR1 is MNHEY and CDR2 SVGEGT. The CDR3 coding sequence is TGTGCCAGCAGTTACTCGGGACTTTTCTACGAGCAGTACTTC. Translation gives CASSYSGLFYEQYF.

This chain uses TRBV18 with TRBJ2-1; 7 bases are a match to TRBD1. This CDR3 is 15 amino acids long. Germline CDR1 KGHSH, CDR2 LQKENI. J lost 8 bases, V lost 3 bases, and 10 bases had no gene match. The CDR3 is CASSPNRDSLDEQFF. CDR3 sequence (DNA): TGTGCCAGCTCACCTAACCGGGACAGTCTTGATGAGCAGTTCTTC.

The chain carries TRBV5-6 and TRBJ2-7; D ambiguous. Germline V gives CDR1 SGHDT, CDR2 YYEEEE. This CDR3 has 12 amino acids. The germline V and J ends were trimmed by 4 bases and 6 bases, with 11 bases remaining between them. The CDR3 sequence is CASSLRESEQYF. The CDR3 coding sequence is TGTGCCAGCAGCCTGAGAGAGAGCGAGCAGTACTTC.

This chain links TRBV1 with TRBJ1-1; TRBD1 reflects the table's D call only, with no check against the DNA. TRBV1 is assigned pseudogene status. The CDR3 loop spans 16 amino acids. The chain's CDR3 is CTFRRQGSPWGAEAFF. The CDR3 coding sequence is TGCACCTTTCGCCGACAGGGCTCGCCGTGGGGCGCTGAAGCTTTCTTT.

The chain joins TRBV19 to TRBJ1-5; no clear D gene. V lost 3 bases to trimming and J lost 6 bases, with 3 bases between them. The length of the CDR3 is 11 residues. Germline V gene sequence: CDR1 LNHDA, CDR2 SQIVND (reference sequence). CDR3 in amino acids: CASSIGQPQHF. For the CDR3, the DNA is TGTGCCAGTAGTATCGGTCAGCCCCAGCATTTT. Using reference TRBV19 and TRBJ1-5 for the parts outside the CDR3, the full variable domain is DGGITQSPKYLFRKEGQNVTLSCEQNLNHDAMYWYRQDPGQGLRLIYYSQIVNDFQKGDIAEGYSVSREKKESFPLTVTSAQKNPTAFYLCASSIGQPQHFGDGTRLSIL.

Written as DNA, the CDR3 is TGTGCCAGCAGCTTAGGCGGGGGGATGTACAATGAGCAGTTCTTC. It codes for CASSLGGGMYNEQFF. The chain is built from TRBV7-3 and TRBJ2-1, with 8 positions matching TRBD2. Germline trimming cut 2 bases from V and 4 bases from J; bases unmatched to any gene: 4. The CDR3 sequence is 15 residues long. Germline CDR1 is SGHTA and CDR2 is FQGTGA.

The DNA of the CDR3 is TGTGCCAGCAGCGTAGGTCTAGCGGGAGGCTCAACAGATACGCAGTATTTT. It translates to CASSVGLAGGSTDTQYF. The chain links TRBV9 to TRBJ2-3; 11 positions match TRBD2. V gave up 0 bases and J gave up 3 bases; unmatched junction bases: 6. The CDR3 extends over 17 amino acids. Germline assignment: CDR1 SGDLS and CDR2 YYNGEE. Filled out from reference TRBV9 and TRBJ2-3, the complete variable domain reads DSGVTQTPKHLITATGQRVTLRCSPRSGDLSVYWYQQSLDQGLQFLIQYYNGEERAKGNILERFSAQQFPDLHSELNLSSLELGDSALYFCASSVGLAGGSTDTQYFGPGTRLTVL.

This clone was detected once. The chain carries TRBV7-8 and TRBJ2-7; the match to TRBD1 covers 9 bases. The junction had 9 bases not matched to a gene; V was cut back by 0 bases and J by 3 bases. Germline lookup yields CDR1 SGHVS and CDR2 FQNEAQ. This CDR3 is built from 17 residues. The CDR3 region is CASSLATGQGRFYEQYF. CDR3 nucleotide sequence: TGTGCCAGCAGCTTAGCTACGGGACAGGGTAGATTCTACGAGCAGTACTTC.

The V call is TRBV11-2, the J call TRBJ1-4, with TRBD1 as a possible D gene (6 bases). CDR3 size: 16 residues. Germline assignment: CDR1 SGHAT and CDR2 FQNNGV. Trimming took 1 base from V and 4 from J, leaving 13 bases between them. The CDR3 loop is CASSLVGGALNEKLFF. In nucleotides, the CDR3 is TGTGCCAGCAGCTTAGTAGGGGGGGCCCTTAATGAAAAACTGTTTTTT.

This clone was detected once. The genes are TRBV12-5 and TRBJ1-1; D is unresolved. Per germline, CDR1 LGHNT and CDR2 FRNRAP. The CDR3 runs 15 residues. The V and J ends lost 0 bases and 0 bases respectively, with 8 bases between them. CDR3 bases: TGTGCTAGTGGTTTGGTCTTAGACTTGAACACTGAAGCTTTCTTT. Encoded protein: CASGLVLDLNTEAFF.